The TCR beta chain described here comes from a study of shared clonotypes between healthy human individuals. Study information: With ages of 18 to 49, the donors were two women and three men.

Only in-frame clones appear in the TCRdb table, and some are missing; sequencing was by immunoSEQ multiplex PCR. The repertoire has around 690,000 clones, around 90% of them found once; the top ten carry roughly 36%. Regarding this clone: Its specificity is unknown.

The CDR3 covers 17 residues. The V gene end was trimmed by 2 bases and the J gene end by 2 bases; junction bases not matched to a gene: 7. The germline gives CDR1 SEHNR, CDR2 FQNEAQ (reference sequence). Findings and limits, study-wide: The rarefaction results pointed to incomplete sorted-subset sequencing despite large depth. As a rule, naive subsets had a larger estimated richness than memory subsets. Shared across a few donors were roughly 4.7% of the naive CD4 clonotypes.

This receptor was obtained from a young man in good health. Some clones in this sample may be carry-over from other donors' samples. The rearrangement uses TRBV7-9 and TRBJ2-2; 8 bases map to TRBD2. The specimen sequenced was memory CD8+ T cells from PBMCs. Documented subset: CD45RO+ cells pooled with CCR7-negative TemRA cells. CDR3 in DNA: TGTGCCAGCAGCTTACCACCGGGACTAGAAAACACCGGGGAGCTGTTTTTT. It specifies CASSLPPGLENTGELFF.